The 15 T cell receptor beta chains in this list originate from one sample, sequenced in a study of blood T cell repertoires in COVID-19. Profiled with immunoSEQ multiplex PCR; TCRdb holds only in-frame clones, not every one. The repertoire has about 72,000 clones, about nine tenths of them found once; the top ten carry 11%. The specimen sequenced was peripheral blood. Receptors originate from a man in his 70s with active or convalescent COVID-19.

The rearrangement links TRBV12-2 to TRBJ2-1; TRBD2 is taken as the D call from the table, unchecked against the DNA. TRBV12-2 is assigned pseudogene status. CDR3 length equals 16 residues. The CDR3: CASRLPGTSGTHEQFF. CDR3 coding DNA: TGTGCAAGTCGCTTACCCGGGACTAGCGGGACTCATGAGCAGTTCTTC.

As DNA, the CDR3 is TGTGCCAGCAGCTCAGCTTCGGCGGGTCCTCGACAGTTCTTC. It translates to CASSSASAGPRQFF. The rearrangement joins TRBV7-2 to TRBJ2-1, with D possibly matching TRBD2 (5 bases). The CDR3 sequence is 14 residues long. The germline CDR1 and CDR2 sequences are SGHTA and FQGNSA. Trimming took 4 bases from V and 13 from J, leaving 20 bases between them.

V is TRBV6-2 or TRBV6-3 and J is TRBJ2-6; D remains unclear. V was clipped by 2 bases and J by 0 bases, with 11 bases between them. The germline gives CDR1 MNHEY, CDR2 SVGEGT. The CDR3 runs 17 residues. CDR3 DNA: TGTGCCAGCAGTTACCCGGGTTCGCCCTCTGGGGCCAACGTCCTGACTTTC. Its protein product is CASSYPGSPSGANVLTF.

This clone was seen a single time. The gene calls are TRBV7-2 and TRBJ1-5; the match to TRBD1 covers 7 bases. J lost 7 bases, V lost 6 bases, and 12 bases had no gene match. The length of the CDR3 is 15 residues. Looked up from germline, CDR1 is SGHTA and CDR2 is FQGNSA. The CDR3 DNA reads TGTGCCAGCAGTTCGCGCAGGGGGGCTTTACAGCCCCAGCATTTT. Protein sequence: CASSSRRGALQPQHF.

J is TRBJ1-5 and V is TRBV30, with no clear D. Germline CDR1 is GTSNPN and CDR2 is SVGIG (reference sequence). The CDR3 loop spans 14 amino acids. V lost 4 bases and J lost 2, with 12 bases in between. CDR3 nucleotides: TGTGCCTGGACAGAAGGACTTCGCAATCAGCCCCAGCATTTT. As protein: CAWTEGLRNQPQHF.

The gene calls are TRBV15 and TRBJ2-2; tentative D call: TRBD1 (6 bases). The ends were cut back, 1 base at V and 1 base at J, with 10 bases in the middle. The CDR3 has 16 amino acids. Germline CDR1 and CDR2: LNHNV and YYDKDF (reference sequence). This CDR3 is CATSRVPGVNTGELFF. CDR3 nucleotide sequence: TGTGCCACCAGCAGAGTTCCAGGGGTGAACACCGGGGAGCTGTTTTTT.

This clone was detected only once. The chain uses TRBV7-2 and TRBJ1-1; no reliable D call. The germline V gene encodes CDR1 SGHTA and CDR2 FQGNSA. V gave up 5 bases and J gave up 0 bases, with 13 bases separating them. There are 15 residues in the CDR3. The CDR3 DNA sequence: TGTGCCAGCAGCGCCCCCGGGTCGTTGAACACTGAAGCTTTCTTT. Translating it yields CASSAPGSLNTEAFF.

The rearrangement joins TRBV7-8 to TRBJ1-1; D gene unclear. Trimming shortened V by 3 bases and J by 3 bases, and 17 bases separated the two germline ends. This CDR3 contains 16 residues. The V gene's germline CDR1 is SGHVS and CDR2 FQNEAQ. CDR3 in amino acids: CASSFTQTSRDTEAFF. The DNA of the CDR3 is TGTGCCAGCAGCTTTACCCAGACCTCGCGGGACACTGAAGCTTTCTTT.

Regarding this clone: Sequence at one end of the junction differs from germline and may be a read error. V gene TRBV11-2 combines with J gene TRBJ2-1, with D unclear. The germline V gene has CDR1 SGHAT and CDR2 FQNNGV. The CDR3 totals 11 residues. The CDR3 is CASSSFNEQFF. CDR3 nucleotides: TGTGCCAGCAGCTCCTTCAATGAGCAGTTCTTC.

The V and J genes are TRBV7-6 and TRBJ2-1, with 7 bases fitting TRBD1. J was trimmed by 1 base and V by 5 bases; bases with no gene match: 2. Germline V gene lookup returns CDR1 SGHVS and CDR2 FNYEAQ. The length of the CDR3 is 14 residues. The CDR3 bases are TGTGCCAGCAGCAGGGGGCTGTCCTACAATGAGCAGTTCTTC. Its protein is CASSRGLSYNEQFF.

CDR3 region: CASSYGQFRNQPQHF. CDR3 coding DNA: TGTGCCAGCTCATACGGACAATTCCGCAATCAGCCCCAGCATTTT. This chain links TRBV18 with TRBJ1-5, with TRBD1 as a possible D gene (5 bases). Germline V gene lookup returns CDR1 KGHSH and CDR2 LQKENI. The V end lost 5 bases, the J end lost 2 bases, and 13 bases lay between the germline ends. The CDR3 has 15 amino acids.

Only a few counts were recorded for this clone. The chain couples TRBV7-6 to TRBJ2-3; 8 bases fit TRBD2. Germline loops: CDR1 SGHVS, CDR2 FNYEAQ. The V and J ends lost 5 bases and 2 bases, in that order; junction bases with no gene match: 6. CDR3 size: 15 residues. The CDR3 region has the DNA TGTGCCAGCAGCCGTAGCGGGACGATCACAGATACGCAGTATTTT. Its translation is CASSRSGTITDTQYF.

The rearrangement joins TRBV5-6 to TRBJ1-4; perhaps TRBD1 as D (6 bases). Germline V gene data show CDR1 as SGHDT and CDR2 as YYEEEE. V was pared by 6 bases and J by 8 bases, with 17 bases between. The CDR3 has 14 residues. CDR3 sequence: CASTVTGFDEKLFF. CDR3 in DNA: TGTGCCAGCACCGTAACAGGGTTTGACGAAAAACTGTTTTTT.

This sequence joins TRBV9 and TRBJ2-1, with 14 bases that match TRBD2. This CDR3 is built from 19 residues. V lost 2 bases, J lost 7 bases, and 14 bases stayed unmatched. The germline CDR1 and CDR2 sequences are SGDLS and YYNGEE. The CDR3 region has the DNA TGTGCCAGCAGCGTTCGCTTGGGACTAGCGGGAGAAGGGTCGAATGAGCAGTTCTTC. Translated, it gives CASSVRLGLAGEGSNEQFF.

This chain connects TRBV12-2 to TRBJ2-3; the table assigns TRBD2, which was not confirmed against the DNA. TRBV12-2 is a listed pseudogene. This CDR3 spans 17 amino acids. The CDR3 sequence: CASRLAVGAGVQDTQYF. In DNA form, the CDR3 reads TGTGCAAGTCGCTTAGCGGTCGGGGCGGGAGTGCAAGATACGCAGTATTTT.